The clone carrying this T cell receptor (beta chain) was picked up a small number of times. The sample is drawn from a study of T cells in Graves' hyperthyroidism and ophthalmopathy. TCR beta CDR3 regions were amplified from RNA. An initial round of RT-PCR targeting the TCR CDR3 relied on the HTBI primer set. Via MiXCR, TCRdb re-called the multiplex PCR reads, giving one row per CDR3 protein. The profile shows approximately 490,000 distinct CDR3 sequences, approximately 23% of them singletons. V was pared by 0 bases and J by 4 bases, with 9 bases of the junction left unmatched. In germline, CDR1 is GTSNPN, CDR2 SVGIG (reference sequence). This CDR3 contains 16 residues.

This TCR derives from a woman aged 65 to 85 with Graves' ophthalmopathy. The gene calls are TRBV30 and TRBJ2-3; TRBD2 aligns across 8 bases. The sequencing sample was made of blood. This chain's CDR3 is CAWSVLRAGVADTQYF. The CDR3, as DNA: TGTGCCTGGAGTGTACTTAGAGCGGGAGTGGCAGATACGCAGTATTTT.